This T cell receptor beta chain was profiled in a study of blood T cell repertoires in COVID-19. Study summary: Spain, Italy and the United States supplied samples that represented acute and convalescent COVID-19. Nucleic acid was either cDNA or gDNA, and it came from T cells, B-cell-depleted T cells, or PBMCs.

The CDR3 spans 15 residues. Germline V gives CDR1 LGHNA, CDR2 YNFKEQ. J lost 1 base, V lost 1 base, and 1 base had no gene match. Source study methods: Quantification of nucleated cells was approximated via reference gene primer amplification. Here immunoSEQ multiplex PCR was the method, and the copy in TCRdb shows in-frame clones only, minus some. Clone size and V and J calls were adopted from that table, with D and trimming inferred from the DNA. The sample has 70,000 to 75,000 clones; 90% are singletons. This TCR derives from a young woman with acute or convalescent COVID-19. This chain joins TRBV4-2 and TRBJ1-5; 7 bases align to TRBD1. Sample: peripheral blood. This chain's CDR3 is CASSQAGGSNQPQHF. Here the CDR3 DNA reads TGTGCCAGCAGCCAAGCAGGGGGAAGCAATCAGCCCCAGCATTTT.